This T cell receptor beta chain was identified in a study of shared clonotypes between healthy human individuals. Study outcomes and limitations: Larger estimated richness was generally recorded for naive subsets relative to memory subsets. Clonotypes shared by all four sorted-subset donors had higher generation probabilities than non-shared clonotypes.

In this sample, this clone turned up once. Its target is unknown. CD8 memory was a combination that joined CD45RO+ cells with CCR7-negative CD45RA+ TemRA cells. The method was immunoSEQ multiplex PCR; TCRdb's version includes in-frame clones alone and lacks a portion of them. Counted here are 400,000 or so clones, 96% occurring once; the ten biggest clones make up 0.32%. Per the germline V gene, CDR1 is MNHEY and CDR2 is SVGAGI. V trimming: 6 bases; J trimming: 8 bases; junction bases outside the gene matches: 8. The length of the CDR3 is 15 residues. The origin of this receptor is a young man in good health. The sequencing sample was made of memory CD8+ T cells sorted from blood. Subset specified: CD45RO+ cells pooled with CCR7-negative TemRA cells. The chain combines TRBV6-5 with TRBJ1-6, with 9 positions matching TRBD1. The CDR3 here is CASRSRTGADSPLHF. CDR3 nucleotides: TGTGCCAGCAGATCCAGGACAGGGGCGGATTCACCCCTCCACTTT.